This T cell receptor (beta chain) comes out of a study of blood T cells in healthy people across ages. Whole-study results and caveats: For the donors, CMV status was unknown and possibly confounded expanded clonotype changes. The unsorted PBMCs prevented any conclusive comparison of naive versus antigen-experienced cells.

Sample-barcoded 5' priming and a J-beta primer mix drove a second PCR of about 6 to 12 cycles. The authors tagged each cDNA molecule using a template-switch adaptor with 12 random nucleotides. TCRdb reprocessed the 5' RACE reads with MiXCR, giving one entry per CDR3 protein. Altogether 1.5 million to 2 million distinct CDR3 sequences are present, roughly 52% being singletons, with the ten largest covering 2.1%. This CDR3 comprises 15 residues. CDR1 and CDR2 (germline): SGHRS, YFSETQ. This clonotype appeared many times. Antigen unknown. An end of the junction differs from the germline gene, which may be a read error.

Sequences were obtained from blood. The source is a woman aged 40 to 50 in good health. J is TRBJ1-2 and V is TRBV5-1; 9 positions match TRBD1. CDR3: CASSLGTGTNYGYTF. The CDR3 DNA follows: TGTGCCAGCAGTTTAGGGACAGGGACTAACTATGGCTACACCTTC. The full variable domain, with the rest looked up from reference TRBV5-1 and TRBJ1-2, is KAGVTQTPRYLIKTRGQQVTLSCSPISGHRSVSWYQQTPGQGLQFLFEYFSETQRNKGNFPGRFSGRQFSNSRSEMNVSTLELGDSALYLCASSLGTGTNYGYTFGSGTRLTVV.